A single sample is the source of the 21 T cell receptor beta chains below, sequenced in a study of blood T cell repertoires in COVID-19. Profiling relied on immunoSEQ multiplex PCR, and the TCRdb table lists in-frame clones only, not all of them. The sample holds 150,000 to 190,000 clones, roughly four fifths seen once. Sequencing was carried out using peripheral blood. These receptors all stem from an elderly woman with acute or convalescent COVID-19.

This chain joins TRBV6-1 and TRBJ2-3, with a possible D match to TRBD1 (5 bases). Germline CDR1 is MNHNS and CDR2 is SASEGT. This CDR3 has 14 residues. Trimming took off 2 bases at V and 4 bases at J, with 10 bases between the two ends. The CDR3 DNA reads as TGTGCCAGCAGTGAACAGGGTGGCCCAGATACGCAGTATTTT. Its protein product is CASSEQGGPDTQYF.

The chain carries TRBV30 and TRBJ1-4; 12 bases agree with TRBD1. The CDR3 consists of 17 residues. Germline values: CDR1 GTSNPN, CDR2 SVGIG (reference sequence). Losses at the gene ends were 4 bases for V and 3 bases for J; bases not matched to a gene: 9. CDR3 DNA: TGTGCCTGGACCCCGCAGGGACAGGGGGCGCCTAATGAAAAACTGTTTTTT. Translated, it gives CAWTPQGQGAPNEKLFF.

The chain links TRBV28 to TRBJ1-1; the D is unclear. Trimming took 4 bases from V and 0 from J, leaving 3 bases between them. This CDR3 spans 12 amino acids. CDR1 and CDR2 (germline): MDHEN, SYDVKM. The CDR3 spells CASSSMNTEAFF. Written as DNA, the CDR3 is TGTGCCAGCAGTTCCATGAACACTGAAGCTTTCTTT.

The rearrangement joins TRBV6-5 to TRBJ1-1; D call uncertain. The CDR3 extends over 16 amino acids. The V end lost 2 bases, the J end lost 0 bases, and 13 bases lay between the germline ends. Germline CDR1 and CDR2: MNHEY and SVGAGI. In DNA, the CDR3 is TGTGCCAGCAGTTACACCGTCAGGCAGCTGAACACTGAAGCTTTCTTT. This codes for CASSYTVRQLNTEAFF.

The gene calls are TRBV9 and TRBJ1-6; a weak D match, TRBD1 (5 bases). The CDR3 sequence is 15 residues long. The ends were cut back, 1 base at V and 8 bases at J, with 13 bases in the middle. Germline assignment: CDR1 SGDLS and CDR2 YYNGEE. This CDR3 reads CASSVFDGGDSPLHF. The CDR3 DNA reads TGTGCCAGCAGCGTATTTGACGGGGGAGATTCACCCCTCCACTTT.

This clone came up a few times. The chain links TRBV19 to TRBJ2-5; TRBD2 aligns across 8 bases. The V gene's germline CDR1 is LNHDA and CDR2 SQIVND (reference sequence). This CDR3 has 14 residues. After removal of 6 bases from V and 4 bases from J, the junction contained 7 bases not matched to a gene. The CDR3 protein is CASRPGGLVETQYF. The CDR3 nucleotides read TGTGCCAGTAGGCCGGGGGGACTAGTAGAGACCCAGTACTTC.

The rearrangement links TRBV7-2 to TRBJ2-7; 10 nucleotides match TRBD2. CDR3 length: 14 residues. Germline V gives CDR1 SGHTA, CDR2 FQGNSA. With 5 bases clipped from V and 1 base from J, the junction kept 2 bases outside the gene matches. This chain's CDR3 is CASSRTSGSYEQYF. The CDR3 region has the DNA TGTGCCAGCAGCCGGACTAGCGGTTCCTACGAGCAGTACTTC. The full variable domain, completed using reference TRBV7-2 and TRBJ2-7, is GAGVSQSPSNKVTEKGKDVELRCDPISGHTALYWYRQSLGQGLEFLIYFQGNSAPDKSGLPSDRFSAERTGGSVSTLTIQRTQQEDSAVYLCASSRTSGSYEQYFGPGTRLTVT.

The V call is TRBV3-1 (or the pseudogene TRBV3-2), the J call TRBJ2-2, with a possible D match to TRBD1 (6 bases). Trimming removed 1 base from V and 4 bases from J, with 13 bases in between. The CDR3 is made up of 16 amino acids. Looked up from germline, CDR1 is LGHDT and CDR2 is YNNKEL (reference sequence). The CDR3 DNA reads TGTGCCAGCAGCCAAGGGTGGCAGGGGAGCACCGGGGAGCTGTTTTTT. Translation: CASSQGWQGSTGELFF.

The chain joins TRBV2 to TRBJ1-4; D unresolved. With 4 bases removed from V and 6 bases from J, the gap between germline ends came to 12 bases. Looked up from germline, CDR1 is SNHLY and CDR2 is FYNNEI. The CDR3 sequence is 14 residues long. CDR3 protein: CASSVELRDEKLFF. Written as DNA, the CDR3 is TGTGCCAGCAGTGTCGAGTTGCGGGATGAAAAACTGTTTTTT.

This clone was seen only a few times. The chain combines TRBV9 with TRBJ2-7, with 9 bases fitting TRBD1. Germline CDR1 reads SGDLS; CDR2 reads YYNGEE. The V and J ends lost 3 bases and 6 bases, in that order; junction bases with no gene match: 10. The CDR3 spans 15 residues. The CDR3 reads CASSEGQGPGLEQYF. The CDR3 DNA reads TGTGCCAGCAGCGAAGGACAGGGGCCAGGGCTCGAGCAGTACTTC.

This clone was picked up a small number of times. V gene TRBV30 combines with J gene TRBJ1-5; TRBD1 aligns across 9 bases. In germline, CDR1 is GTSNPN, CDR2 SVGIG (reference sequence). CDR3 length: 16 residues. The trim removed 1 base at V and 2 bases at J, leaving 6 bases unmatched. CDR3 sequence reads: CAWSARTGVGNQPQHF. CDR3 in DNA: TGTGCCTGGAGTGCCAGGACAGGGGTGGGCAATCAGCCCCAGCATTTT.

The CDR3 loop reads CASSPTVGGNTIYF. CDR3 in DNA: TGTGCCAGCAGCCCGACTGTTGGTGGAAACACCATATATTTT. The chain uses TRBV6-2 or TRBV6-3 and TRBJ1-3, with D unresolved. The CDR3 spans 14 residues. Between the trimmed V and J ends, which lost 6 bases and 3 bases, there was a span of 12 bases. Looked up from germline, CDR1 is MNHEY and CDR2 is SVGEGT.

The chain couples TRBV5-1 to TRBJ1-6, with D maybe TRBD1 (6 bases). Germline CDR1 reads SGHRS; CDR2 reads YFSETQ. Trimming shortened V by 0 bases and J by 3 bases, and 13 bases separated the two germline ends. The CDR3 extends over 17 amino acids. CDR3 nucleotide sequence: TGCGCCAGCAGCTTGGGAGCCAGGGGCGACTATAATTCACCCCTCCACTTT. Translation gives CASSLGARGDYNSPLHF.

J is TRBJ1-2 and V is TRBV19, with D unclear. The CDR3 is 14 residues long. V shed 4 bases and J shed 0 bases, with 9 bases lying between them. In germline, CDR1 is LNHDA, CDR2 SQIVND (reference sequence). The CDR3 reads CASSRPGANYGYTF. The CDR3 bases are TGTGCCAGTAGTAGGCCGGGAGCTAACTATGGCTACACCTTC. Full variable domain (missing parts from reference TRBV19 and TRBJ1-2): DGGITQSPKYLFRKEGQNVTLSCEQNLNHDAMYWYRQDPGQGLRLIYYSQIVNDFQKGDIAEGYSVSREKKESFPLTVTSAQKNPTAFYLCASSRPGANYGYTFGSGTRLTVV.

This sequence joins TRBV27 and TRBJ1-2, with D perhaps TRBD1 (5 bases). Trimming left V 0 bases short and J 4 bases short, with 18 bases between. The CDR3 loop spans 17 amino acids. Germline CDR1 MNHEY, CDR2 SMNVEV (reference sequence). The CDR3 DNA is TGTGCCAGCAGTTTATCGGGGGGGGTGGGGCGAGGCTATGGCTACACCTTC. Translation: CASSLSGGVGRGYGYTF.

This chain uses TRBV5-1 with TRBJ2-3, with D possibly matching TRBD2 (5 bases). This CDR3 region has 14 residues. Germline V gives CDR1 SGHRS, CDR2 YFSETQ. The V gene lost 5 bases and the J gene lost 0 bases, with 10 bases spanning the gap. The CDR3 sequence is CASRAGPSTDTQYF. CDR3 bases: TGCGCCAGCAGGGCGGGTCCTAGCACAGATACGCAGTATTTT.

The chain's CDR3 is CASSIALGAWETQYF. The CDR3 DNA reads as TGTGCCAGTAGTATAGCGCTAGGTGCCTGGGAGACCCAGTACTTC. The rearrangement uses TRBV19 and TRBJ2-5; D is unresolved. CDR1 LNHDA and CDR2 SQIVND come from the germline V gene (reference sequence). The V and J ends lost 1 base and 5 bases respectively, with 14 bases between them. The CDR3 has 15 residues.

CDR3 sequence reads: CASSIRQGGLRETQYF. CDR3 DNA sequence: TGTGCCAGTAGTATTCGACAGGGCGGATTGAGAGAGACCCAGTACTTC. The chain has TRBV19 and TRBJ2-5; 7 bases are shared with TRBD1. The CDR3 sequence is 16 residues long. Losses at the gene ends were 3 bases for V and 4 bases for J; bases not matched to a gene: 11. In germline, CDR1 is LNHDA, CDR2 SQIVND (reference sequence).

J is TRBJ1-4 and V is TRBV2; D is uncertain. CDR1 is SNHLY, CDR2 FYNNEI, per germline. The length of the CDR3 is 15 residues. V lost 3 bases and J 3 bases, leaving 11 bases between the germline ends. The CDR3 nucleotides are TGTGCCAGCAGTGAGCCGGGTACGGCTAATGAAAAACTGTTTTTT. Protein: CASSEPGTANEKLFF.

Of note for this clone: At one end the junction does not follow the germline gene, possibly because of a read error. The gene calls are TRBV18 and TRBJ2-7; 7 bases are a match to TRBD1. The CDR3 runs 14 residues. Germline values: CDR1 KGHSH, CDR2 LQKENI. The CDR3 protein is CASSPSGTDASVLF. The CDR3 DNA follows: TGTGCCAGCTCGCCTTCCGGGACAGATGCAAGCGTCCTGTTC. Full variable domain (remainder filled in from reference TRBV18 and TRBJ2-7): NAGVMQNPRHLVRRRGQEARLRCSPMKGHSHVYWYRQLPEEGLKFMVYLQKENIIDESGMPKERFSAEFPKEGPSILRIQQVVRGDSAAYFCASSPSGTDASVLFGPGTRLTVT.

The chain links TRBV30 to TRBJ1-2; 8 nucleotides line up with TRBD1. The V gene end was trimmed by 4 bases and the J gene end by 4 bases; junction bases not matched to a gene: 5. Germline CDR1 reads GTSNPN; CDR2 reads SVGIG (reference sequence). CDR3 size: 13 residues. The CDR3 loop reads CAWTPDRVYGYTF. DNA of the CDR3: TGTGCCTGGACCCCGGACAGGGTCTATGGCTACACCTTC.